The text below deals with one T cell receptor beta chain. The sample originates from a study of blood T cell repertoires in COVID-19. Study context: Samples representing acute and convalescent COVID-19 were sourced from the United States, Italy and Spain.

Profiled with immunoSEQ multiplex PCR; TCRdb holds only in-frame clones, not every one. The sample contains tens of thousands of clones, over 80% of which appear only once. The CDR3 totals 13 residues. The V gene's germline CDR1 is KGHSH and CDR2 LQKENI. V dropped 6 bases and J dropped 0 bases, with 8 bases sitting between them. This TCR was sampled from a woman aged 50 to 60 with acute or convalescent COVID-19. Input material: peripheral blood. The gene calls are TRBV18 and TRBJ1-1, with D perhaps matching TRBD1 (5 bases). The CDR3, as DNA: TGTGCCAGCTCTGGGACTTTGAACACTGAAGCTTTCTTT. The encoded protein is CASSGTLNTEAFF.